The 8 T cell receptor beta chains below were found in one sample sequenced in a study of blood T cell repertoires in COVID-19 (TCRdb year 2020). The library was obtained by the immunoSEQ multiplex PCR assay. This is the immuneACCESS table as TCRdb keeps it, with only in-frame sequences that have V and J called. A part of the clones is gone; compared with another copy, unresolved V genes explain less than half, and the rest is unexplained. The sample table contains 65,000 or so clones; only one count was recorded for around 80% of them. The ten most abundant clones make up roughly 4% of the sample. The sequenced material came from peripheral blood. The receptor set was obtained from a man aged 60 to 69 with acute or convalescent COVID-19.

The V call is TRBV6-6, the J call TRBJ1-2; TRBD1 matches 11 bases. Losses at the gene ends were 8 bases for V and 5 bases for J; bases not matched to a gene: 10. Per the germline V gene, CDR1 is MNHNY and CDR2 is SVGAGI (reference sequence). This CDR3 spans 15 amino acids. CDR3 region: CASAQGTGGGYGYTF. As DNA, the CDR3 is TGTGCCAGCGCCCAAGGGACAGGGGGAGGGTATGGCTACACCTTC.

The CDR3 protein is CASSPQGRGLYEQYF. As DNA, the CDR3 is TGCGCCAGCAGCCCCCAGGGCAGGGGGCTCTACGAGCAGTACTTC. The rearrangement joins TRBV5-1 to TRBJ2-7, with 8 bases aligning to TRBD1. J lost 3 bases, V lost 4 bases, and 9 bases had no gene match. The length of the CDR3 is 15 residues. Germline assignment: CDR1 SGHRS and CDR2 YFSETQ.

V is TRBV19 and J is TRBJ1-5; TRBD1 matches at 12 bases. This CDR3 is built from 15 residues. The V segment lost 7 bases and the J segment 4 bases; nucleotides outside the gene matches: 5. The germline CDR1 and CDR2 sequences are LNHDA and SQIVND (reference sequence). The CDR3 nucleotides read TGTGCCAGTACGAGGGACAGGGGGCAGAATCAGCCCCAGCATTTT. Amino acids: CASTRDRGQNQPQHF. Full variable domain (remainder filled in from reference TRBV19 and TRBJ1-5): DGGITQSPKYLFRKEGQNVTLSCEQNLNHDAMYWYRQDPGQGLRLIYYSQIVNDFQKGDIAEGYSVSREKKESFPLTVTSAQKNPTAFYLCASTRDRGQNQPQHFGDGTRLSIL.

The chain uses TRBV5-4 and TRBJ1-4, with 10 bases lining up with TRBD1. Trimming removed 2 bases from V and 6 bases from J; junction bases left unmatched: 10. There are 17 residues in the CDR3. Germline-derived CDR1 and CDR2 are SGHNT and YYREEE (reference sequence). The DNA of the CDR3 is TGTGCCAGCAGCTTCAGACAGGGGGCGTCAATGGATGAAAAACTGTTTTTT. Its protein is CASSFRQGASMDEKLFF. Filled out from reference TRBV5-4 and TRBJ1-4, the complete variable domain reads ETGVTQSPTHLIKTRGQQVTLRCSSQSGHNTVSWYQQALGQGPQFIFQYYREEENGRGNFPPRFSGLQFPNYSSELNVNALELDDSALYLCASSFRQGASMDEKLFFGSGTQLSVL.

The chain recombines TRBV14 with TRBJ1-4; 7 nucleotides line up with TRBD1. Trimming at V came to 1 base and at J to 4 bases, leaving 9 bases not matched to a gene. CDR3 size: 17 residues. The germline V gene has CDR1 SGHDN and CDR2 FVKESK. The CDR3 nucleotides read TGTGCCAGCAGCCAAGGGACCCGGACAGGATATAATGAAAAACTGTTTTTT. Its translation: CASSQGTRTGYNEKLFF.

This clone appeared once. V is TRBV7-9 and J is TRBJ1-1; 11 nucleotides align to TRBD1. The CDR3 totals 15 residues. Germline trimming cut 1 base from V and 4 bases from J; bases unmatched to any gene: 2. The germline CDR1 and CDR2 sequences are SEHNR and FQNEAQ (reference sequence). As DNA, the CDR3 is TGTGCCAGCAGCTTAGGAGGGACAGGGGGCACTGAAGCTTTCTTT. Amino acid sequence: CASSLGGTGGTEAFF.

V and J are TRBV30 and TRBJ1-1, with no clear D. In germline, CDR1 is GTSNPN, CDR2 SVGIG (reference sequence). This CDR3 comprises 12 residues. V was trimmed by 0 bases and J by 4 bases, leaving 6 bases between them. CDR3: CAWSVLGTEAFF. In nucleotides, the CDR3 is TGTGCCTGGAGTGTACTTGGCACTGAAGCTTTCTTT.

The chain couples TRBV25-1 to TRBJ2-1; D unclear. V shed 7 bases and J shed 8 bases, with 21 bases lying between them. The CDR3 is 15 amino acids. CDR1 is MGHDK and CDR2 is SYGVNS in the germline V gene. The DNA for the CDR3 is TGTGCCAGCATAGTGAATACTATACCAGAGGATGAGCAGTTCTTC. Translating it yields CASIVNTIPEDEQFF. Supplemented by reference TRBV25-1 and TRBJ2-1, the full variable domain reads EADIYQTPRYLVIGTGKKITLECSQTMGHDKMYWYQQDPGMELHLIHYSYGVNSTEKGDLSSESTVSRIRTEHFPLTLESARPSHTSQYLCASIVNTIPEDEQFFGPGTRLTVL.